This T cell receptor beta chain was recovered during a study of response to subunit inactivated influenza vaccine. Note on this clonotype: The antigen is not known.

TCRdb re-derived calls from the RT-PCR reads in MiXCR, one entry per CDR3 protein. This sample has around 650,000 distinct CDR3 sequences, with about 15% found just once. Study-wide results and limits: It was the authors' suggestion that each seasonal influenza vaccination recruits few new T cells.

This CDR3 is built from 14 residues. Looked up from germline, CDR1 is DFQATT and CDR2 is SNEGSKA (reference sequence). Trimming stripped 3 bases from V and 0 bases from J, with 11 bases between. Source: PBMCs from blood, taken roughly 12 days after vaccination. The receptor was isolated from a man in his fifties or sixties who received an inactivated influenza vaccine. The gene calls are TRBV20-1 and TRBJ1-1; D not certain. The CDR3 coding sequence is TGCAGTGCTAGTCGGGGTCTGCTGAACACTGAAGCTTTCTTT. Protein product: CSASRGLLNTEAFF.